The 25 T cell receptor beta chains presented below share a single source sample, sequenced in a study of blood T cell repertoires in COVID-19. The assay was immunoSEQ multiplex PCR, and TCRdb's table has in-frame clones only and misses some. The data show about 170,000 clones, about nine tenths seen once. The material sequenced was peripheral blood. The receptors come from a young man with COVID-19, enrolled during active disease.

This chain links TRBV13 with TRBJ1-1, with a possible D match to TRBD1 (5 bases). CDR3 length: 15 residues. The germline gives CDR1 PRHDT, CDR2 FYEKMQ (reference sequence). V lost 4 bases to trimming and J lost 3 bases, with 15 bases between them. CDR3 loop: CASSSRRGYYTEAFF. CDR3 nucleotides: TGTGCCAGCAGCTCGAGACGGGGGTACTACACTGAAGCTTTCTTT.

This sequence joins TRBV12-3 or TRBV12-4 and TRBJ1-4, with D unclear. The V end lost 5 bases, the J end lost 7 bases, and 5 bases lay between the germline ends. This CDR3 comprises 11 residues. CDR3 in DNA: TGTGCCAGCAGTCCAGGTGAAAAACTGTTTTTT. Amino acid sequence: CASSPGEKLFF.

The rearrangement links TRBV11-2 to TRBJ1-6, with D possibly being TRBD1 (5 bases). The V end was cut by 7 bases, the J end by 8 bases, with 18 bases between. This CDR3 comprises 15 residues. Germline V gene lookup returns CDR1 SGHAT and CDR2 FQNNGV. The CDR3 coding sequence is TGTGCCAGCACCCCCTCGGGCAGGGCGGATTCACCCCTCCACTTT. Protein: CASTPSGRADSPLHF.

The chain uses TRBV7-8 and TRBJ2-7; D call uncertain. V was clipped by 5 bases and J by 3 bases, with 17 bases between them. Germline V gene sequence: CDR1 SGHVS, CDR2 FQNEAQ. The CDR3 consists of 15 residues. The CDR3 protein is CASSLNHGSGYEQYF. CDR3 nucleotides: TGTGCCAGCAGCCTGAACCACGGTTCAGGCTACGAGCAGTACTTC.

The gene calls are TRBV28 and TRBJ1-5, with D possibly being TRBD1 (5 bases). Germline V lookup: CDR1 MDHEN, CDR2 SYDVKM. With 9 bases removed from V and 4 bases from J, the gap between germline ends came to 13 bases. The CDR3 contains 13 residues. The CDR3 reads CASWGRGNQPQHF. The DNA for the CDR3 is TGTGCCAGTTGGGGGAGGGGTAATCAGCCCCAGCATTTT.

This clone was seen only a few times. The chain uses TRBV9 and TRBJ1-5; TRBD1 might be the D (5 bases). Germline CDR1 SGDLS, CDR2 YYNGEE. Trimming cost V 4 bases and J 5 bases, with 13 bases left between them. The CDR3 contains 14 residues. In DNA, the CDR3 is TGTGCCAGCAGCCGTGCGGGGGGGGATCAGCCCCAGCATTTT. Its translation is CASSRAGGDQPQHF.

The chain combines TRBV5-1 with TRBJ1-6; a weak D match, TRBD1 (5 bases). V lost 0 bases and J lost 5, with 12 bases in between. This CDR3 is built from 16 residues. CDR1 SGHRS and CDR2 YFSETQ come from the germline V gene. Here the CDR3 reads CASSLVPGKNNSPLHF. The CDR3 coding sequence is TGCGCCAGCAGCTTGGTTCCAGGGAAGAATAATTCACCCCTCCACTTT.

The gene calls are TRBV28 and TRBJ1-1, with D perhaps matching TRBD1 (5 bases). The CDR3 runs 17 residues. Trimming stripped 3 bases from V and 1 base from J, with 18 bases between. CDR1 and CDR2 (germline): MDHEN, SYDVKM. CDR3 in amino acids: CASSFLRTMQGNTEAFF. CDR3 DNA: TGTGCCAGCAGTTTTCTCCGGACCATGCAGGGGAACACTGAAGCTTTCTTT.

The count of this clone is one. The DNA for the CDR3 is TGTGCCAGCAGTCGAGGTGCAGGGACCTACGAGCAGTACTTC. Protein product: CASSRGAGTYEQYF. The chain carries TRBV28 and TRBJ2-7, with a weak D call TRBD1 (5 bases). V was trimmed by 5 bases and J by 2 bases, leaving 13 bases between them. The CDR3 runs 14 residues. In germline, CDR1 is MDHEN, CDR2 SYDVKM.

The chain couples TRBV15 to TRBJ2-7, with 12 bases matching TRBD2. Trimming at V came to 6 bases and at J to 7 bases, leaving 1 base not matched to a gene. CDR1 and CDR2 from the germline V gene are LNHNV and YYDKDF (reference sequence). The CDR3 length is 12 residues. CDR3 residues: CATSGLAGEQYF. In nucleotides, the CDR3 is TGTGCCACCAGTGGACTAGCGGGAGAGCAGTACTTC.

This clone was found once. The V and J genes are TRBV7-2 and TRBJ1-1; D not certain. V was shortened by 5 bases and J by 6 bases, with 16 bases between the two germline ends. CDR3 length: 14 amino acids. Germline loops: CDR1 SGHTA, CDR2 FQGNSA. CDR3 amino acids: CASSPPVRGSEAFF. DNA for the CDR3: TGTGCCAGCAGCCCACCCGTACGGGGTTCTGAAGCTTTCTTT.

Remarks on this clone: One junction end disagrees with the germline gene, perhaps due to a read error. The chain combines TRBV7-2 with TRBJ1-4; the D is unclear. Germline V gene sequence: CDR1 SGHTA, CDR2 FQGNSA. This CDR3 has 15 amino acids. CDR3 nucleotide sequence: TGTGCCAGCAGCTTAGGTCTGGGCTTCGGGGAAAAACTGCTTTTT. Encoded protein: CASSLGLGFGEKLLF.

The J gene is TRBJ2-7, the V gene TRBV25-1; 8 bases map to TRBD1. The V and J ends lost 1 base and 4 bases, in that order; junction bases with no gene match: 3. Germline CDR1 MGHDK, CDR2 SYGVNS. The CDR3 sequence is 14 residues long. CDR3 coding DNA: TGTGCCAGCAGTGAATTCGGGGACAGGTACGAGCAGTACTTC. This codes for CASSEFGDRYEQYF.

This rearrangement joins TRBV15 to TRBJ2-7; 9 bases are shared with TRBD1. The CDR3 extends over 15 amino acids. CDR1 LNHNV and CDR2 YYDKDF come from the germline V gene (reference sequence). V lost 5 bases to trimming and J lost 0 bases; unmatched junction nucleotides: 5. The CDR3 reads CATSGGQGLSYEQYF. Written as DNA, the CDR3 is TGTGCCACCAGCGGGGGACAGGGCCTCTCCTACGAGCAGTACTTC.

The rearrangement joins TRBV27 to TRBJ2-2; TRBD2 matches at 8 bases. CDR1 and CDR2 from the germline V gene are MNHEY and SMNVEV (reference sequence). V lost 9 bases to trimming and J lost 4 bases; unmatched junction nucleotides: 13. The CDR3 covers 16 residues. CDR3 loop: CASKLHSGKSTGELFF. The CDR3 DNA follows: TGTGCCAGTAAATTACATAGCGGGAAGTCCACCGGGGAGCTGTTTTTT.

A note on this clone: Sequence at one end of the junction differs from germline and may be a read error. The chain uses TRBV5-6 and TRBJ1-4; tentatively, D is TRBD1 (5 bases). Germline-derived CDR1 and CDR2 are SGHDT and YYEEEE. The CDR3 is 16 residues long. In DNA form, the CDR3 reads TGTGCCAGCCGCGATAGTGGGGATGGGACTAATGAAAAACTGCTTTTT. This sequence encodes CASRDSGDGTNEKLLF. The full variable domain, rest sourced from reference TRBV5-6 and TRBJ1-4, is DAGVTQSPTHLIKTRGQQVTLRCSPKSGHDTVSWYQQALGQGPQFIFQYYEEEERQRGNFPDRFSGHQFPNYSSELNVNALLLGDSALYLCASRDSGDGTNEKLLFGSGTQLSVL.

The chain joins TRBV5-4 to TRBJ2-5; a weak D match, TRBD1 (5 bases). This CDR3 is 14 amino acids long. V was clipped by 0 bases and J by 0 bases, with 6 bases between them. Germline assignment: CDR1 SGHNT and CDR2 YYREEE (reference sequence). The CDR3 DNA follows: TGTGCCAGCAGCTTGGGCAGGGACCAAGAGACCCAGTACTTC. This gives the protein CASSLGRDQETQYF.

V and J are TRBV4-3 and TRBJ2-3, with D possibly matching TRBD2 (5 bases). Germline CDR1 LGHNA, CDR2 YSLEER. V shed 3 bases and J shed 0 bases, with 10 bases lying between them. The CDR3 contains 15 residues. DNA of the CDR3: TGCGCCAGCAGCCAGATGGGCGGGAGCACAGATACGCAGTATTTT. It translates to CASSQMGGSTDTQYF.

V and J are TRBV10-3 and TRBJ1-2, with 7 nucleotides matching TRBD1. The CDR3 sequence is 11 residues long. Unmatched junction bases numbered 5, after V lost 8 bases and J lost 8 bases. CDR1 is ENHRY, CDR2 SYGVKD, per germline. CDR3: CAIEKGGGYTF. In DNA form, the CDR3 reads TGTGCCATCGAGAAAGGGGGCGGCTACACCTTC.

The chain carries TRBV7-9 and TRBJ2-7; D is ambiguous. Germline assignment: CDR1 SEHNR and CDR2 FQNEAQ (reference sequence). V was clipped by 1 base and J by 8 bases, with 6 bases between them. The CDR3 runs 11 residues. The CDR3 is CASSLVLKQYF. The CDR3 DNA is TGTGCCAGCAGCTTAGTCTTAAAGCAGTACTTC.

V and J are TRBV7-9 and TRBJ2-2; a weak D match, TRBD2 (5 bases). Germline CDR1 is SEHNR and CDR2 is FQNEAQ (reference sequence). This CDR3 spans 17 amino acids. Deletions cut 6 bases from V and 5 bases from J, with 22 bases between. In DNA, the CDR3 is TGTGCCAGCAGATTCGGACCGGGGAAAATCGAGACCGGGGAGCTGTTTTTT. Its translation: CASRFGPGKIETGELFF.

This clone occurred a few times. The J gene is TRBJ2-7, the V gene TRBV6-5, with D possibly TRBD1 on 6 matching bases. Trimming removed 4 bases at V and 4 bases at J, with 20 bases between. The CDR3 is 16 amino acids. Germline V gives CDR1 MNHEY, CDR2 SVGAGI. The DNA of the CDR3 is TGTGCCAGCAGTTCGCCTAGTAGGGGGTTTGCATACGAGCAGTACTTC. It specifies CASSSPSRGFAYEQYF.

This chain links TRBV6-1 with TRBJ2-1; 9 bases align to TRBD2. Unmatched junction bases numbered 2, after V lost 10 bases and J lost 1 base. Germline V lookup: CDR1 MNHNS, CDR2 SASEGT. This CDR3 has 13 residues. CDR3 coding DNA: TGTGCCACCGGACTAGCGTCCTACAATGAGCAGTTCTTC. Amino acid sequence: CATGLASYNEQFF.

This chain uses TRBV4-3 with TRBJ2-7; 7 bases agree with TRBD2. Unmatched junction bases numbered 11, after V lost 1 base and J lost 2 bases. The CDR3 spans 17 residues. CDR1 and CDR2 from the germline V gene are LGHNA and YSLEER. The CDR3 nucleotides are TGCGCCAGCAGCCAAGCGCGGCTAGCGGAACAACCCTACGAGCAGTACTTC. Translation gives CASSQARLAEQPYEQYF.

This sequence joins TRBV14 and TRBJ2-7; D uncertain. V was trimmed by 1 base and J by 2 bases, leaving 12 bases between them. This CDR3 has 15 amino acids. CDR1 and CDR2 from the germline V gene are SGHDN and FVKESK. CDR3 in DNA: TGTGCCAGCAGCCAAGCGGCTAGAGGAACCTACGAGCAGTACTTC. It is translated as CASSQAARGTYEQYF.